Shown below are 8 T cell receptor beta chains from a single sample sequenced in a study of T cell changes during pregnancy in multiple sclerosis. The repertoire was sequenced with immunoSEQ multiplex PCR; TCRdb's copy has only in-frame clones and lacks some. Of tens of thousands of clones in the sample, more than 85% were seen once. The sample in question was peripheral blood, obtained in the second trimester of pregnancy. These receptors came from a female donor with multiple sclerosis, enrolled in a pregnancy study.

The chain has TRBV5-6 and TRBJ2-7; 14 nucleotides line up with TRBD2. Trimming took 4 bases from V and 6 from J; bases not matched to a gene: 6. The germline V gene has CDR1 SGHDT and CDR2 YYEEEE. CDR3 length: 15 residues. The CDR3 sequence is CASSPGLAGAVEQYF. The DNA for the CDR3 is TGTGCCAGCAGCCCGGGACTAGCGGGAGCGGTCGAGCAGTACTTC.

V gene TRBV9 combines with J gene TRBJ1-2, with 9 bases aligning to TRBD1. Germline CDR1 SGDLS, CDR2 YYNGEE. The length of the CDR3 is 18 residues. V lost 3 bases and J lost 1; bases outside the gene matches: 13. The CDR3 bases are TGTGCCAGCAGCGGATACCGGGACAGGGCACTACTTAACTATGGCTACACCTTC. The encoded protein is CASSGYRDRALLNYGYTF.

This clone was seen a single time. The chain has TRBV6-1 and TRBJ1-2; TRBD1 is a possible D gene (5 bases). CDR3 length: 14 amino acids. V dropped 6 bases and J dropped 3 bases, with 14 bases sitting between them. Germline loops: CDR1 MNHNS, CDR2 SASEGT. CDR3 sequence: CASSRRQGHYGYTF. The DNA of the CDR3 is TGTGCCAGCAGCCGACGGCAGGGCCACTATGGCTACACCTTC.

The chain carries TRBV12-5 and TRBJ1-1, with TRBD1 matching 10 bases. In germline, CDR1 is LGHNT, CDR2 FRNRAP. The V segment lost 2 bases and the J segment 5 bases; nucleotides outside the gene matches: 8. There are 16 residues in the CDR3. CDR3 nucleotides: TGTGCTAGTGGTTTGTGGGACAGGGGTTTGGAGACTGAAGCTTTCTTT. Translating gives CASGLWDRGLETEAFF.

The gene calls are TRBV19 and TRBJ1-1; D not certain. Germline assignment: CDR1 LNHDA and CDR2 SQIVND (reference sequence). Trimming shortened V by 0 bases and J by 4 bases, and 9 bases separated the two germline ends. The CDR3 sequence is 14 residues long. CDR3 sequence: CASSIDEVSTEAFF. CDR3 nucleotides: TGTGCCAGTAGTATAGATGAGGTGAGCACTGAAGCTTTCTTT.

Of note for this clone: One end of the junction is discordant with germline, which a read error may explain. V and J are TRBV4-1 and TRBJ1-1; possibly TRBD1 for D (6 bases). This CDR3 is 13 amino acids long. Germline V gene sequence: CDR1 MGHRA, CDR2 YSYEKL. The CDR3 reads CASSQDLGTLLDF. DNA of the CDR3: TGCGCCAGCAGCCAAGATTTGGGGACACTGCTTGACTTT.

Here the CDR3 reads CASSPTGLSGNTIYF. DNA for the CDR3: TGTGCCAGCAGTCCGACAGGGCTCTCTGGAAACACCATATATTTT. The chain is built from TRBV6-1 and TRBJ1-3; 7 bases match TRBD1. CDR3 length: 15 residues. Germline V gene sequence: CDR1 MNHNS, CDR2 SASEGT. The junction had 4 bases not matched to a gene; V was cut back by 5 bases and J by 0 bases.

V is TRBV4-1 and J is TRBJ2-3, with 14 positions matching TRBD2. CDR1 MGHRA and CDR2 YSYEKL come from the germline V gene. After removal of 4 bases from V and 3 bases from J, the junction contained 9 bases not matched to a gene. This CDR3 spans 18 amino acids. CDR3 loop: CASSLIEGLAGVTDTQYF. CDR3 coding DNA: TGCGCCAGCAGCCTTATCGAGGGACTAGCGGGAGTTACAGATACGCAGTATTTT.